The source of this TCR beta chain is a study of blood T cell repertoires in COVID-19. Study overall: The origin of the acute and convalescent COVID-19 samples was the United States, Italy and Spain. T cells, B-cell-depleted T cells, or PBMCs provided the cDNA or gDNA that served as material.

In germline, CDR1 is SGDLS, CDR2 YYNGEE. The junction had 9 bases not matched to a gene; V was cut back by 3 bases and J by 8 bases. The CDR3 is 14 amino acids. Living in under 30 US areas, the participants were between roughly 18 and 90 years of age. Methods used by the authors: For nucleated cells, counts were estimated from reference gene primer amplification. The assay was immunoSEQ multiplex PCR, and TCRdb's table has in-frame clones only and misses some. For V, J and clone size, that table is used; D and trimming come from the DNA. The table lists 400,000 to 500,000 clones, over 75% of them singletons. In its sample, this clone was seen once.

The V gene is TRBV9, the J gene TRBJ1-2; 8 nucleotides line up with TRBD1. The sequence was collected from a woman younger than 35 who had been exposed to COVID-19. Sequencing used PBMCs or T cells enriched from blood (not recorded which). CDR3 sequence reads: CASSALGQGGGYTF. The DNA of the CDR3 is TGTGCCAGCAGCGCCCTCGGACAGGGAGGCGGCTACACCTTC.